These T cell receptor beta chains were read from a single sample in a study of blood T cell repertoires in COVID-19. Data came from immunoSEQ multiplex PCR; TCRdb stores just in-frame clones and leaves some out. Of roughly 340,000 clones in the sample, more than 70% were seen once. The specimen was peripheral blood. The source of these receptors is a woman aged 70 to 79 with COVID-19, enrolled during active disease. CDR3s include the opening cysteine and the closing phenylalanine or tryptophan. D genes are given only for firm matches.

v_gene	d_gene	j_gene	CDR3nt	CDR3aa
TRBV28	TRBD1	TRBJ1-2	TGTGCCAGCAGTATCTCCGACAGGGATCGTAACTATGGCTACACCTTC	CASSISDRDRNYGYTF
TRBV7-8	.	TRBJ1-5	TGTGCCAGCAGCTTAGGACAGCTTAATAGCAATCAGCCCCAGCATTTT	CASSLGQLNSNQPQHF
TRBV5-1	TRBD1	TRBJ2-3	TGCGCCAGCAGCTGGGGACAGGAGTCGGATACGCAGTATTTT	CASSWGQESDTQYF
TRBV7-6	.	TRBJ2-2	TGTGCCAGCAGCTTAGGGCTAGCCCCTACCGGGGAGCTGTTTTTT	CASSLGLAPTGELFF
TRBV27	TRBD1	TRBJ1-4	TGTGCCAGCAGCCATTCAGGGGGAGCTAATGAAAAACTGTTTTTT	CASSHSGGANEKLFF
TRBV23-1	.	TRBJ2-5	TGCGCCAGCAGTCAATATATGTTCGCGATCGGAGAGACCCAGTACTTC	CASSQYMFAIGETQYF
TRBV2	.	TRBJ2-3	TGTGCCAGCAGGATGAGCGGGACATTCACAGATACGCAGTATTTT	CASRMSGTFTDTQYF
TRBV24-1	.	TRBJ2-7	TGTGCCACCAGTGGTAGGGGGGACAGTGACGAGCAGTACTTC	CATSGRGDSDEQYF
TRBV5-1	.	TRBJ2-6	TGCGCCAGCAGCCATGACAGGACCGGGGCCAACGTCCTGACTTTC	CASSHDRTGANVLTF
TRBV9	.	TRBJ1-2	TGTGCCAGCAGCCAAGGGGAACTTAACTATGGCTACACCTTC	CASSQGELNYGYTF
TRBV9	.	TRBJ2-1	TGTGCCAGCAGCCGAGATCGCAATGAGCAGTTCTTC	CASSRDRNEQFF
TRBV5-6	TRBD2	TRBJ2-1	TGTGCCAGCAGCTTAGCGGGGGGGCCCAATGAGCAGTTCTTC	CASSLAGGPNEQFF
TRBV2	.	TRBJ1-3	TGTGCCAGCAGTGAACAGGGGAACACCATATATTTT	CASSEQGNTIYF
TRBV7-7	TRBD1	TRBJ2-3	TGTGCCAGCAGCCTAAGGACAGGGGCAGATACGCAGTATTTT	CASSLRTGADTQYF
TRBV2	.	TRBJ2-1	TGTGCCAGCAGTCTACTACCAGGGGATGAGCAGTTCTTC	CASSLLPGDEQFF